This is a list of T cell receptor beta chains from one sample in a study of technical replicates of blood from several donors. This table comes from immunoSEQ multiplex PCR, and its TCRdb copy is limited to in-frame clones, with some not included. The sample lists approximately 88,000 clones, 85% to 95% occurring once. Sequenced sample: T cells isolated from PBMCs. These receptors were taken from a human donor in good health. The CDR3 runs from the conserved cysteine through the conserved F or W. A D gene is named only where the DNA matches it firmly. Size is stated for part of the rows, as once, few or many counts, or as a class when the clone is expanded.

clone size | J gene | D gene | V gene | CDR3 protein | CDR3 DNA
. | TRBJ1-1 | . | TRBV5-6 | CASSLFGQGSTEAFF | TGTGCCAGCAGCTTGTTTGGGCAGGGAAGCACTGAAGCTTTCTTT
. | TRBJ2-2 | TRBD1 | TRBV9 | CASSKTGALGGELFF | TGTGCCAGCAGCAAGACAGGGGCGCTCGGCGGGGAGCTGTTTTTT
. | TRBJ1-2 | TRBD1 | TRBV6-6 | CASSYRQGASAGTF | TGTGCCAGCAGTTACAGACAGGGGGCTTCAGCGGGCACCTTC
. | TRBJ2-5 | . | TRBV7-2 | CASSLSRLYKETQYF | TGTGCCAGCAGCTTATCTCGCCTCTATAAAGAGACCCAGTACTTC
few | TRBJ2-7 | TRBD2 | TRBV5-6 | CASSGTSGEQYF | TGTGCCAGCAGCGGGACTAGCGGCGAGCAGTACTTC
. | TRBJ2-5 | TRBD2 | TRBV11-3 | CASSSWGLAVQETQYF | TGTGCCAGCAGCTCTTGGGGACTAGCGGTCCAAGAGACCCAGTACTTC
once | TRBJ2-3 | . | TRBV29-1 | CSAIRTDYTDTQYF | TGCAGCGCGATACGGACGGACTACACAGATACGCAGTATTTT
. | TRBJ2-2 | TRBD2 | TRBV18 | CASSPRLADNTGELFF | TGTGCCAGCTCACCTCGACTAGCGGATAACACCGGGGAGCTGTTTTTT
. | TRBJ2-3 | TRBD1 | TRBV5-1 | CASSLAHSGQGTDTQYF | TGCGCCAGCAGCTTGGCTCATTCCGGACAGGGTACAGATACGCAGTATTTT
. | TRBJ2-7 | TRBD2 | TRBV29-1 | CSAISTSGRYEQYF | TGCAGCGCCATCTCGACTAGCGGGAGATACGAGCAGTACTTC
. | TRBJ2-7 | TRBD1 | TRBV12-5 | CASAQGQTRTYEQYF | TGTGCTAGTGCCCAGGGACAGACGCGTACCTACGAGCAGTACTTC
. | TRBJ1-5 | . | TRBV19 | CASSISLWGRGSNQPQHF | TGTGCCAGTAGTATATCTTTGTGGGGCAGGGGAAGCAATCAGCCCCAGCATTTT
. | TRBJ2-3 | TRBD2 | TRBV5-1 | CASSFELAGVADTQYF | TGCGCCAGCAGCTTTGAACTAGCGGGAGTAGCAGATACGCAGTATTTT
. | TRBJ2-4 | TRBD2 | TRBV4-1 | CASSHLAGKNIQYF | TGCGCCAGCAGCCATTTAGCGGGGAAAAACATTCAGTACTTC
. | TRBJ1-4 | . | TRBV4-2 | CASSQEGQTANEKLFF | TGTGCCAGCAGCCAAGAGGGACAAACGGCTAATGAAAAACTGTTTTTT
once | TRBJ1-5 | . | TRBV5-1 | CASSPLGGLANQPQHF | TGCGCCAGCAGCCCCCTCGGGGGGTTGGCCAATCAGCCCCAGCATTTT
. | TRBJ2-7 | . | TRBV5-1 | CASSFTGLPSYEQYF | TGCGCCAGCAGCTTCACAGGCCTCCCCTCCTACGAGCAGTACTTC
. | TRBJ2-7 | . | TRBV4-1 | CASSQFMGPRRTYEQYF | TGCGCCAGCAGCCAATTTATGGGCCCTCGGAGGACCTACGAGCAGTACTTC
. | TRBJ2-1 | TRBD2 | TRBV5-6 | CASNVAGTTSNEQFF | TGTGCCAGCAACGTAGCGGGAACTACTAGTAATGAGCAGTTCTTC
. | TRBJ2-4 | TRBD1 | TRBV4-1 | CASSQDIGRTGVKYF | TGCGCCAGCAGCCAAGACATCGGCCGGACAGGGGTCAAGTACTTC
. | TRBJ1-1 | . | TRBV6-5 | CATCGFQNTEAFF | TGTGCCACCTGCGGGTTCCAGAACACTGAAGCTTTCTTT
. | TRBJ1-1 | . | TRBV6-6 | CASRARDMNTEAFF | TGTGCCAGCAGGGCCCGGGACATGAACACTGAAGCTTTCTTT
. | TRBJ2-7 | TRBD1 | TRBV27 | CASSFGTGPYEQYF | TGTGCCAGCAGCTTTGGGACAGGGCCCTACGAGCAGTACTTC